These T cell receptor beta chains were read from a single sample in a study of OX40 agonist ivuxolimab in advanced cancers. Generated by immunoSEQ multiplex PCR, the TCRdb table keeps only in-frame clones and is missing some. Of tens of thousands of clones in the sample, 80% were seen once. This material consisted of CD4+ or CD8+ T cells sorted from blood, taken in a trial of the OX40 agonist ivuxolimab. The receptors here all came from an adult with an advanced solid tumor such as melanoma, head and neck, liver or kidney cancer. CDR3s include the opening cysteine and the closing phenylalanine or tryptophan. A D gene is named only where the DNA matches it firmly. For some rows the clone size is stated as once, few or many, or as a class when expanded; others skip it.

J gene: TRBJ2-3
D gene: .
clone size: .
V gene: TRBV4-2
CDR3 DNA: TGTGCCAGCAGCCAAGGGACTGCGGGTCCAGATACGCAGTATTTT
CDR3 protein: CASSQGTAGPDTQYF

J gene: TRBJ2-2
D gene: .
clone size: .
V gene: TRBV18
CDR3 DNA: TGTGCCAGCTCACCACGCGACAGGTGGGCCACCGGGGAGCTGTTTTTT
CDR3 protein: CASSPRDRWATGELFF

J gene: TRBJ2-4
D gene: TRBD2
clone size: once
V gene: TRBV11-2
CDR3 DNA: TGTGCCAGCAGCAAGACTAGCGGGATAGCCAAAAACATTCAGTACTTC
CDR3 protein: CASSKTSGIAKNIQYF

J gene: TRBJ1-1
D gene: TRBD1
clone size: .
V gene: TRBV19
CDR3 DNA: TGTGCCAGTATGGCCCGGGGACAGGGTACCGTTGGAGCTTTCTTT
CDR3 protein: CASMARGQGTVGAFF

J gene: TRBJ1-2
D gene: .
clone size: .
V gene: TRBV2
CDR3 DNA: TGTGCCAGCAGTCCGGACTTTAACTATGGCTACACCTTC
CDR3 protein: CASSPDFNYGYTF

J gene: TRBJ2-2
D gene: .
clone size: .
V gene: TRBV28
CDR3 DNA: TGTGCCAGCAGTTTATCTATGGCCGGGGAGCTGTTTTTT
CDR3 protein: CASSLSMAGELFF

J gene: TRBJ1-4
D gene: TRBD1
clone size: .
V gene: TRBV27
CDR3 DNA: TGTGTCAGCAGTTTACTCCCCCGGGACAGGGATGAAAAACTGTTTTTT
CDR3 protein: CVSSLLPRDRDEKLFF

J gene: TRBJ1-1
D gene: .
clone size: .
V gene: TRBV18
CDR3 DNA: TGTGCCAGCTCACCATCGGGTGCTGAAGCTTTCTTT
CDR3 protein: CASSPSGAEAFF

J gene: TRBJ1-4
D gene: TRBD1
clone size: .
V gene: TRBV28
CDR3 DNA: TGTGCCAGCAGTATCCAAGGGACAGGGGGCAGAGAAAAACTGTTTTTT
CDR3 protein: CASSIQGTGGREKLFF

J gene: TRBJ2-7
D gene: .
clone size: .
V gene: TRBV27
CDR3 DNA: TGTGCCAGCAGTCCGGCCGGAACGAAGTACGAGCAGTACTTC
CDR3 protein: CASSPAGTKYEQYF

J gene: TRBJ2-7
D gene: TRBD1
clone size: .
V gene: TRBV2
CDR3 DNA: TGTGCCAGCACCATACGGGACAGGGGGCTTAGGGAGCAGTACTTC
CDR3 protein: CASTIRDRGLREQYF

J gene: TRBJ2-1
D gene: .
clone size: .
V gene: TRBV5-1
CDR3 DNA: TGCGCCAGCAGCTTGGAAGTAAGGCCCTACAATGAGCAGTTCTTC
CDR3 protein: CASSLEVRPYNEQFF

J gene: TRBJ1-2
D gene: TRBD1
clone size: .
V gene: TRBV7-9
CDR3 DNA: TGTGCCAGCAGCCCCCCCGGGACAGCTTCCTATGGCTACACCTTC
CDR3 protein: CASSPPGTASYGYTF

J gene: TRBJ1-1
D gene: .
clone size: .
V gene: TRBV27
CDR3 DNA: TGTGCCAGCAGTTTAAGGAGGGGGGGTTTGAACACTGAAGCTTTCTTT
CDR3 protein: CASSLRRGGLNTEAFF

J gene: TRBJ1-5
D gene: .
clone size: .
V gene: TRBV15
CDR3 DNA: TGTGCCACCAGCGGGGTGAATCAGCCCCAGCATTTT
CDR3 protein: CATSGVNQPQHF

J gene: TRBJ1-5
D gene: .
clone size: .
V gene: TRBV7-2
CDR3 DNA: TGTGCCAGCAGCTTACTGGGAGTGGGTCAGCCCCAGCATTTT
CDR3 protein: CASSLLGVGQPQHF

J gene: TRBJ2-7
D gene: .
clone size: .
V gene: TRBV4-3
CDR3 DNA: TGCGCCAGCAGCCAAGATAGGGGGGGGATAACCTACGAGCAGTACTTC
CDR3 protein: CASSQDRGGITYEQYF

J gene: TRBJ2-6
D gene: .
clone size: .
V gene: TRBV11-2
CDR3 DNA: TGTGCCAGCAGCTTAGGCCCAGGGCGGGTCTCTGGGGTCAACGTCCTGACTTTC
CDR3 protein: CASSLGPGRVSGVNVLTF

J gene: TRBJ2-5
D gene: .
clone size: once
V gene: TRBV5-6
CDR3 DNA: TGTGCCAGCAGCTTTTCCCTCCGTGGCCCGGGGGAGACCCAGTACTTC
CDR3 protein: CASSFSLRGPGETQYF

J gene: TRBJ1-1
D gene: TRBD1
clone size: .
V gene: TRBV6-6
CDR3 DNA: TGTGCCAGTAAGCGGACAGGGGGTTCGGGGAACACTGAAGCTTTCTTT
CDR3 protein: CASKRTGGSGNTEAFF

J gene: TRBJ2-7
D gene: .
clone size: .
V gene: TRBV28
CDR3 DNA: TGTGCCAGCAGTGAGCCTTCGCGAGCGCAGAACGAGCAGTACTTC
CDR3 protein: CASSEPSRAQNEQYF

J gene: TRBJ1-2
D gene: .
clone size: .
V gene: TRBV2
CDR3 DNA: TGTGCCAGCAGTGAGGGCAGGGGCTATGGCTACACCTTC
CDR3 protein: CASSEGRGYGYTF

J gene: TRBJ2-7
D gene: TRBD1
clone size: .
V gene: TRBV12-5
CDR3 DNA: TGTGCTAGTGGTTTGGGGACAGGAGTTGGCGAGCAGTACTTC
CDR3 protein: CASGLGTGVGEQYF

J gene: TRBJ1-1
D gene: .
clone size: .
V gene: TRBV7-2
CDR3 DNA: TGTGCCAGCAGCTTAAAGGGGCTGAACACTGAAGCTTTCTTT
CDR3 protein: CASSLKGLNTEAFF

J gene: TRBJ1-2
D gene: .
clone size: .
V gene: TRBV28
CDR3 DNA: TGTGCCAGCAGTCTATCGTTTGGCTACACCTTC
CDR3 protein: CASSLSFGYTF

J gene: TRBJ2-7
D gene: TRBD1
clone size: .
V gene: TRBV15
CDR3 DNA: TGTGCCACCAGCAGGGGGACAGGACCTACCTACGAGCAGTACTTC
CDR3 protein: CATSRGTGPTYEQYF

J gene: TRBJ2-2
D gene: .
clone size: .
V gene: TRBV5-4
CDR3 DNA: TGTGCCAGCAGCTACCTAGGAGGAGGGTCAACCGGGGAGCTGTTTTTT
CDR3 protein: CASSYLGGGSTGELFF

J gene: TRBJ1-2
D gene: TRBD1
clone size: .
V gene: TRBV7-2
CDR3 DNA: TGTGCCAGCAGCCCAGGGACAGCCGCTAACTATGGCTACACCTTC
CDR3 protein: CASSPGTAANYGYTF

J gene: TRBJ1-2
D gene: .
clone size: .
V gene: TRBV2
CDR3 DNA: TGTGCCGGCAGTGACGGCAGGGCCTATGGCTACACCTTC
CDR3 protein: CAGSDGRAYGYTF

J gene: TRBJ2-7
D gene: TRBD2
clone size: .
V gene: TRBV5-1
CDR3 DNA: TGCGCCAGCAGCTTGGGGCTAGCGGGAGGGGTCGGCTACGAGCAGTACTTC
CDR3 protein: CASSLGLAGGVGYEQYF

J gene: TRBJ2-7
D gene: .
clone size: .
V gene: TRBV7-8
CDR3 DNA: TGTGCCAGCAGCACCAGGGGGGGGGTCGAGCAGTACTTC
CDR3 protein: CASSTRGGVEQYF

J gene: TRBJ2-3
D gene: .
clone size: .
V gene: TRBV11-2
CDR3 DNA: TGTGCCAGCAGCCTAGCGGGACAGGACACAGATACGCAGTATTTT
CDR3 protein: CASSLAGQDTDTQYF

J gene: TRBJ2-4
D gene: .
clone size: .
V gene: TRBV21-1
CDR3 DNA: TGTGCCAGCAGCCCAACGGGGGTGATCAAAAACATTCAGTACTTC
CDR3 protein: CASSPTGVIKNIQYF

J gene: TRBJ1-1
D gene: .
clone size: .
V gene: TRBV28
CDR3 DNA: TGTGCCAGCAGGCCAGGAATCACTGAAGCTTTCTTT
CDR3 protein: CASRPGITEAFF

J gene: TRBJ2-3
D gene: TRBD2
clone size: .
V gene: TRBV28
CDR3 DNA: TGTGCCAGCAGTTTACCTAGCGGGATCACAGATACGCAGTATTTT
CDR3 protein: CASSLPSGITDTQYF

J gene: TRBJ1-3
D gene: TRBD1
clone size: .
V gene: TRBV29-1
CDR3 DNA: TGCAGCGTATCAGGACAGGGCGGAAACACCATATATTTT
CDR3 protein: CSVSGQGGNTIYF

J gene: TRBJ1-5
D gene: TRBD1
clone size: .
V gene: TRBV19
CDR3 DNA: TGTGCCAGTAGTATTGGGGGGACAGGGGGCGCGCAGCCCCAGCATTTT
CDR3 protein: CASSIGGTGGAQPQHF

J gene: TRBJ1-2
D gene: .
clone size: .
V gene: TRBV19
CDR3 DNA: TGTGCCAGTAGTATCAACGGGTTCGCTGGCTACACCTTC
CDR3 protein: CASSINGFAGYTF

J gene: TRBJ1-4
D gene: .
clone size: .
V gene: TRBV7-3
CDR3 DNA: TGTGCCAGCAGCTTAGCGGGGGAGGGTAATGAAAAACTGTTTTTT
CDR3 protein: CASSLAGEGNEKLFF

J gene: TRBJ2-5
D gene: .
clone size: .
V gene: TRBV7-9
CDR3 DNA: TGTGCCAGCAGCTTATCGGGGAACCAAGAGACCCAGTACTTC
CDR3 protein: CASSLSGNQETQYF

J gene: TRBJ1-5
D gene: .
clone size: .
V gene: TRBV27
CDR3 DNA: TGTGCCAGCAGTTTATTCCGGGGCAATCAGCCCCAGCATTTT
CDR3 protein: CASSLFRGNQPQHF

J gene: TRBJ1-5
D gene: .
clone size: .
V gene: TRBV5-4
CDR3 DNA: TGTGCCAGCAGCTTGAATGAACAGCCCCAGCATTTT
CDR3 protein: CASSLNEQPQHF

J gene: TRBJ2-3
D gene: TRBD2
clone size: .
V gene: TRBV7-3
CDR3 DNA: TGTGCCAGCAGCTTCAAACTAGCGGGAACTATAGGGCAGTATTTT
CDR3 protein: CASSFKLAGTIGQYF

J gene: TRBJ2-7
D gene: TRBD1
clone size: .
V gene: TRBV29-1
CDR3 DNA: TGCAGCGTTGAGATTCAGACAGGGATGGAAGAGCAGTACTTC
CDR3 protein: CSVEIQTGMEEQYF

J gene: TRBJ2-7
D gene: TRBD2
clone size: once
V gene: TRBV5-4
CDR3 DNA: TGTGCCAGCATCGGACTAGCGGGGCTCGGCGAGCAGTACTTC
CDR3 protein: CASIGLAGLGEQYF

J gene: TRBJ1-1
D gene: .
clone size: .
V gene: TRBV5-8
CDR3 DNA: TGTGCCAGCAGCTCCTTCTCCAGGGACGCTGAAGCTTTCTTT
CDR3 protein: CASSSFSRDAEAFF

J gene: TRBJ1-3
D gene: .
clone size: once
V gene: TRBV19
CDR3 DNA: TGTGCCACCAAGGCCGGCCTCTCTGGAAACACCATATATTTT
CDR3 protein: CATKAGLSGNTIYF

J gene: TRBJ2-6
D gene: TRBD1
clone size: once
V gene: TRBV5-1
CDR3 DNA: TGCGCCAGCAGCCCGGGACAGTCCTCTGGGGCCAACGTCCTGACTTTC
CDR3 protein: CASSPGQSSGANVLTF

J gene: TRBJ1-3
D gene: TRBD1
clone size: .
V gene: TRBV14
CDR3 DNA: TGTGCCAGCAGCCTGGACAGGACTTATAGAAACACCATATATTTT
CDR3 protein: CASSLDRTYRNTIYF

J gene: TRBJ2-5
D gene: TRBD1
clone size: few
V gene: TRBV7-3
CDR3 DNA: TGTGCCAGCAGCCCGACAGGGCTCCAAGAGACCCAGTACTTC
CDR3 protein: CASSPTGLQETQYF

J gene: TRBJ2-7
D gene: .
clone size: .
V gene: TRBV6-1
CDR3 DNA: TGTGCCAGCAGTGAGGTAGCTCAGGGACCCTACGAGCAGTACTTC
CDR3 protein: CASSEVAQGPYEQYF

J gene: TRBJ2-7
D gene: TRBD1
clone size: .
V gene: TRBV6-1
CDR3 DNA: TGTGCCAGCAGTGAACCGGGACAGGGGCATAACGAGCAGTACTTC
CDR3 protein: CASSEPGQGHNEQYF

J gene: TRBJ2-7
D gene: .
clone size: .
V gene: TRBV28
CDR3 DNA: TGTGCCAGCAGTTTAAGGGGGTGGTCCGAGCAGTACTTC
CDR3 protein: CASSLRGWSEQYF

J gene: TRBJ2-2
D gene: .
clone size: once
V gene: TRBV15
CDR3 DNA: TGTGCCACCAGCAATGACAGGAACACCGGGGAGCTGTTTTTT
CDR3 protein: CATSNDRNTGELFF

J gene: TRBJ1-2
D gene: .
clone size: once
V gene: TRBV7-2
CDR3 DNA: TGTGCCAGCAGCTTAGAACAGGGCCCCTATGGCTACACCTTC
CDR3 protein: CASSLEQGPYGYTF

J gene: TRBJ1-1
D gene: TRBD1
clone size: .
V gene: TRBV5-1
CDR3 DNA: TGCGCCAGCAACCTAAATAACAGGGGCAAAAACTTGAACACTGAAGCTTTCTTT
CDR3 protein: CASNLNNRGKNLNTEAFF